Listed below are T cell receptor beta chains from one sample, sequenced in a study of Ad26.COV2.S vaccination and SARS-CoV-2 variants. Measured with immunoSEQ multiplex PCR; TCRdb has only the in-frame clones, and not every one. Counted here are around 350,000 clones, under 95% occurring once; the ten biggest clones make up under 4%. Sequencing used peripheral blood, obtained after recovery from COVID-19. These receptor sequences come from a human donor who had recovered from COVID-19. The CDR3 runs from the conserved cysteine through the conserved F or W. Each record gives: D gene, V gene, J gene, clone size, CDR3 protein, CDR3 DNA. A D gene is named only where the DNA matches it firmly. Clone size is given for some rows only: seen once, a few or many times, or a class if the clone is expanded.

TRBD1	TRBV7-6	TRBJ2-7	-	CASSYRTGSPAEQYF	TGTGCCAGCAGCTATCGGACAGGGTCTCCTGCCGAGCAGTACTTC
-	TRBV2	TRBJ2-1	-	CASSELVGNEQFF	TGTGCCAGCAGTGAACTGGTTGGGAATGAGCAGTTCTTC
-	TRBV7-9	TRBJ1-4	once	CASSLGRRGKGATNEKLFF	TGTGCCAGCAGCTTAGGGAGGAGGGGGAAGGGAGCAACTAATGAAAAACTGTTTTTT
-	TRBV11-2	TRBJ2-1	-	CASSLTGGEGNEQFF	TGTGCCAGCAGCCTCACGGGCGGCGAGGGAAATGAGCAGTTCTTC
TRBD1	TRBV10-2	TRBJ2-1	-	CASTDRANEQFF	TGCGCCAGCACAGACAGGGCCAATGAGCAGTTCTTC
-	TRBV3-1/TRBV3-2	TRBJ2-5	-	CASSQGVGRQETQYF	TGTGCCAGCAGCCAAGGGGTTGGCCGTCAAGAGACCCAGTACTTC
TRBD1	TRBV18	TRBJ2-1	-	CASSPRLRTGANEQFF	TGTGCCAGCTCACCGCGATTGCGGACAGGCGCCAATGAGCAGTTCTTC
-	TRBV4-1	TRBJ2-7	-	CASSHRQGTYEQYF	TGCGCCAGCAGCCATCGCCAGGGAACCTACGAGCAGTACTTC
TRBD1	TRBV29-1	TRBJ1-2	-	CSVDDRARQGAEGYTF	TGCAGCGTTGACGATCGGGCGAGACAGGGGGCAGAAGGCTACACCTTC
TRBD2	TRBV29-1	TRBJ2-2	-	CSVRLAGGMNTGELFF	TGCAGCGTGAGACTAGCGGGGGGGATGAACACCGGGGAGCTGTTTTTT
TRBD2	TRBV5-6	TRBJ2-3	once	CASSLSGGASDTQYF	TGTGCCAGCAGCCTTAGCGGGGGGGCGTCAGATACGCAGTATTTT
TRBD1	TRBV5-4	TRBJ2-5	-	CASRYSPGQQETQYF	TGTGCCAGCAGGTACAGCCCGGGACAGCAAGAGACCCAGTACTTC
-	TRBV12-3/TRBV12-4	TRBJ2-7	once	CASSLRAEFEQYF	TGTGCCAGCAGTTTACGGGCGGAGTTCGAGCAGTACTTC
-	TRBV3-1/TRBV3-2	TRBJ1-6	-	CASSQETRNSPPHF	TGTGCCAGCAGCCAAGAGACCCGGAATTCACCCCCCCACTTT
TRBD2	TRBV10-3	TRBJ2-1	-	CAISERTSGGAVSNEQFF	TGTGCCATCAGTGAGCGGACTAGCGGGGGGGCCGTGAGCAATGAGCAGTTCTTC
TRBD1	TRBV20-1	TRBJ2-1	-	CSASPGQGRYNEQFF	TGCAGTGCTAGTCCGGGACAGGGAAGATACAATGAGCAGTTCTTC
-	TRBV5-4	TRBJ2-7	-	CASSLASSYEQYF	TGTGCCAGCAGCTTGGCGAGCTCCTACGAGCAGTACTTC
TRBD1	TRBV7-3	TRBJ2-1	-	CASSRQGPYNEQFF	TGTGCCAGCAGTCGACAGGGGCCCTACAATGAGCAGTTCTTC
TRBD2	TRBV7-8	TRBJ2-5	-	CASSLGLAGETQYF	TGTGCCAGCAGCTTGGGACTAGCGGGAGAGACCCAGTACTTC
TRBD2	TRBV5-4	TRBJ2-7	-	CASSSPSVAGSYEQYF	TGTGCCAGCAGCTCTCCCTCGGTAGCGGGGTCCTACGAGCAGTACTTC
TRBD1	TRBV9	TRBJ1-2	once	CASSPRTGGLADGYTF	TGTGCCAGCAGCCCAAGGACAGGGGGCCTTGCGGATGGCTACACCTTC
-	TRBV7-8	TRBJ2-5	-	CASSFVGVQETQYF	TGTGCCAGCAGCTTTGTCGGGGTACAAGAGACCCAGTACTTC
-	TRBV6-1	TRBJ2-7	-	CASSEHSYEQYF	TGTGCCAGCAGTGAACACAGCTACGAGCAGTACTTC
-	TRBV5-1	TRBJ2-7	-	CASSLDSEYYEQYF	TGCGCCAGCAGCTTGGACAGCGAATATTACGAGCAGTACTTC
-	TRBV6-6	TRBJ1-3	-	CASSYDSGSGNTIYF	TGTGCCAGCAGTTACGACAGCGGCTCTGGAAACACCATATATTTT
TRBD1	TRBV28	TRBJ2-1	-	CASTMTGRDEQFF	TGTGCCAGCACCATGACAGGGCGCGATGAGCAGTTCTTC
-	TRBV5-1	TRBJ2-1	once	CASSLTFGAAGGEQFF	TGCGCCAGCAGCTTGACGTTCGGGGCAGCTGGGGGTGAGCAGTTCTTC
-	TRBV10-1	TRBJ1-1	-	CASSAGMNTEAFF	TGCGCCAGCAGTGCAGGGATGAACACTGAAGCTTTCTTT
-	TRBV12-5	TRBJ2-5	once	CASGYVGVYQETQYF	TGTGCTAGTGGTTACGTGGGAGTGTACCAAGAGACCCAGTACTTC
-	TRBV11-2	TRBJ2-1	-	CAGTRDTRSSYNEQFF	TGTGCCGGGACTCGGGACACTAGGAGCTCCTACAATGAGCAGTTCTTC
-	TRBV6-5	TRBJ1-2	-	CASSRYGYTF	TGTGCCAGCAGTCGATATGGCTACACCTTC
TRBD2	TRBV13	TRBJ2-7	once	CASSPASGPYEQYF	TGTGCCAGCAGCCCCGCTAGCGGACCCTACGAGCAGTACTTC
TRBD2	TRBV7-3	TRBJ2-3	-	CASSLMTSGGSTDTQYF	TGTGCCAGCAGCTTAATGACTAGCGGGGGGAGCACAGATACGCAGTATTTT
-	TRBV4-1	TRBJ1-4	-	CASSARDLNEKLFF	TGCGCCAGCAGCGCGCGGGACCTGAATGAAAAACTGTTTTTT
-	TRBV7-9	TRBJ1-5	-	CASSSGMHSNQPQHF	TGTGCCAGCAGTTCAGGAATGCATAGCAATCAGCCCCAGCATTTT
TRBD2	TRBV5-4	TRBJ2-1	-	CASSRMSGEGNEQFF	TGTGCCAGCAGCCGTATGTCGGGGGAGGGCAATGAGCAGTTCTTC
-	TRBV6-6	TRBJ2-3	-	CASTSGGPASDTQYF	TGTGCCAGCACTAGTGGGGGGCCCGCGTCTGACACGCAGTATTTT
TRBD1	TRBV28	TRBJ2-7	few	CASSKPGQDYEQYF	TGTGCCAGCAGTAAACCGGGACAGGACTACGAGCAGTACTTC
-	TRBV6-2/TRBV6-3	TRBJ1-1	-	CASSYSNRESMNTEAFF	TGTGCCAGCAGTTACAGCAACAGGGAATCAATGAACACTGAAGCTTTCTTT
-	TRBV3-1/TRBV3-2	TRBJ1-2	-	CASSPPTSPANYGYTF	TGTGCCAGCAGCCCACCTACAAGTCCGGCTAACTATGGCTACACCTTC
TRBD1	TRBV5-1	TRBJ2-3	-	CASSGGQGNTDTQYF	TGCGCCAGCAGCGGGGGACAGGGTAACACAGATACGCAGTATTTT
-	TRBV5-1	TRBJ2-1	-	CASSVGRGTGVPFF	-
-	TRBV11-2	TRBJ2-5	-	CASSLDHPSAQETQYF	TGTGCCAGCAGCTTAGATCACCCTAGCGCCCAAGAGACCCAGTACTTC
-	TRBV5-8	TRBJ1-1	-	CASSLAGRNTEAFF	TGTGCCAGCAGCTTGGCGGGACGGAACACTGAAGCTTTCTTT
TRBD1	TRBV5-1	TRBJ1-2	-	CASSIAGTGNYGYTF	TGCGCCAGCAGCATCGCCGGGACAGGGAACTATGGCTACACCTTC
TRBD2	TRBV4-1	TRBJ2-7	-	CASSLKSGASYEQYF	TGCGCCAGCAGCCTAAAGAGCGGGGCCTCCTACGAGCAGTACTTC
-	TRBV6-2/TRBV6-3	TRBJ1-1	-	CASSTSGVGMNTEAFF	TGTGCCAGCAGTACCTCCGGGGTGGGGATGAACACTGAAGCTTTCTTT
-	TRBV10-3	TRBJ1-5	-	CAISESGGNQPQHF	TGTGCCATCAGTGAGTCGGGGGGTAATCAGCCCCAGCATTTT
TRBD1	TRBV28	TRBJ1-4	-	CASRTGQGWEKLFF	TGTGCCAGCAGGACGGGACAGGGGTGGGAAAAACTGTTTTTT
TRBD1	TRBV4-1	TRBJ1-1	-	CASTGTGFKDTEAFF	TGCGCCAGCACAGGGACAGGGTTTAAAGACACTGAAGCTTTCTTT
TRBD2	TRBV9	TRBJ2-5	-	CASSVGTSGVQETQYF	TGTGCCAGCAGCGTAGGGACTAGCGGGGTTCAAGAGACCCAGTACTTC
TRBD1	TRBV6-5	TRBJ1-2	-	CASSPYQQGNYGYTF	TGTGCCAGCAGCCCCTACCAACAGGGGAACTATGGCTACACCTTC
TRBD1	TRBV7-9	TRBJ1-6	-	CASSSGQGYNSPLHF	TGTGCCAGCAGCTCGGGACAGGGCTATAATTCACCCCTCCACTTT
TRBD1	TRBV19	TRBJ2-7	-	CASSPQPGDRDYEQYF	TGTGCCAGTAGTCCCCAACCTGGAGACAGGGACTACGAGCAGTACTTC
TRBD2	TRBV6-1	TRBJ2-5	-	CASSGREGIGGQETQYF	TGTGCCAGCAGTGGTAGGGAGGGAATTGGAGGCCAAGAGACCCAGTACTTC
TRBD2	TRBV3-1/TRBV3-2	TRBJ2-7	-	CASSQDPGGAYEQYF	TGTGCCAGCAGCCAAGATCCCGGGGGGGCTTACGAGCAGTACTTC
-	TRBV6-5	TRBJ1-2	-	CASSQTPHGYTF	TGTGCCAGCAGTCAGACCCCCCATGGCTACACCTTC
-	TRBV7-9	TRBJ1-2	-	CASSLISWVYGYTF	TGTGCCAGCAGCTTAATTAGTTGGGTCTATGGCTACACCTTC
-	TRBV15	TRBJ1-4	-	CATSRAAAHNGLFF	TGTGCCACCAGCAGAGCCGCCGCTCACAACGGACTGTTTTTT